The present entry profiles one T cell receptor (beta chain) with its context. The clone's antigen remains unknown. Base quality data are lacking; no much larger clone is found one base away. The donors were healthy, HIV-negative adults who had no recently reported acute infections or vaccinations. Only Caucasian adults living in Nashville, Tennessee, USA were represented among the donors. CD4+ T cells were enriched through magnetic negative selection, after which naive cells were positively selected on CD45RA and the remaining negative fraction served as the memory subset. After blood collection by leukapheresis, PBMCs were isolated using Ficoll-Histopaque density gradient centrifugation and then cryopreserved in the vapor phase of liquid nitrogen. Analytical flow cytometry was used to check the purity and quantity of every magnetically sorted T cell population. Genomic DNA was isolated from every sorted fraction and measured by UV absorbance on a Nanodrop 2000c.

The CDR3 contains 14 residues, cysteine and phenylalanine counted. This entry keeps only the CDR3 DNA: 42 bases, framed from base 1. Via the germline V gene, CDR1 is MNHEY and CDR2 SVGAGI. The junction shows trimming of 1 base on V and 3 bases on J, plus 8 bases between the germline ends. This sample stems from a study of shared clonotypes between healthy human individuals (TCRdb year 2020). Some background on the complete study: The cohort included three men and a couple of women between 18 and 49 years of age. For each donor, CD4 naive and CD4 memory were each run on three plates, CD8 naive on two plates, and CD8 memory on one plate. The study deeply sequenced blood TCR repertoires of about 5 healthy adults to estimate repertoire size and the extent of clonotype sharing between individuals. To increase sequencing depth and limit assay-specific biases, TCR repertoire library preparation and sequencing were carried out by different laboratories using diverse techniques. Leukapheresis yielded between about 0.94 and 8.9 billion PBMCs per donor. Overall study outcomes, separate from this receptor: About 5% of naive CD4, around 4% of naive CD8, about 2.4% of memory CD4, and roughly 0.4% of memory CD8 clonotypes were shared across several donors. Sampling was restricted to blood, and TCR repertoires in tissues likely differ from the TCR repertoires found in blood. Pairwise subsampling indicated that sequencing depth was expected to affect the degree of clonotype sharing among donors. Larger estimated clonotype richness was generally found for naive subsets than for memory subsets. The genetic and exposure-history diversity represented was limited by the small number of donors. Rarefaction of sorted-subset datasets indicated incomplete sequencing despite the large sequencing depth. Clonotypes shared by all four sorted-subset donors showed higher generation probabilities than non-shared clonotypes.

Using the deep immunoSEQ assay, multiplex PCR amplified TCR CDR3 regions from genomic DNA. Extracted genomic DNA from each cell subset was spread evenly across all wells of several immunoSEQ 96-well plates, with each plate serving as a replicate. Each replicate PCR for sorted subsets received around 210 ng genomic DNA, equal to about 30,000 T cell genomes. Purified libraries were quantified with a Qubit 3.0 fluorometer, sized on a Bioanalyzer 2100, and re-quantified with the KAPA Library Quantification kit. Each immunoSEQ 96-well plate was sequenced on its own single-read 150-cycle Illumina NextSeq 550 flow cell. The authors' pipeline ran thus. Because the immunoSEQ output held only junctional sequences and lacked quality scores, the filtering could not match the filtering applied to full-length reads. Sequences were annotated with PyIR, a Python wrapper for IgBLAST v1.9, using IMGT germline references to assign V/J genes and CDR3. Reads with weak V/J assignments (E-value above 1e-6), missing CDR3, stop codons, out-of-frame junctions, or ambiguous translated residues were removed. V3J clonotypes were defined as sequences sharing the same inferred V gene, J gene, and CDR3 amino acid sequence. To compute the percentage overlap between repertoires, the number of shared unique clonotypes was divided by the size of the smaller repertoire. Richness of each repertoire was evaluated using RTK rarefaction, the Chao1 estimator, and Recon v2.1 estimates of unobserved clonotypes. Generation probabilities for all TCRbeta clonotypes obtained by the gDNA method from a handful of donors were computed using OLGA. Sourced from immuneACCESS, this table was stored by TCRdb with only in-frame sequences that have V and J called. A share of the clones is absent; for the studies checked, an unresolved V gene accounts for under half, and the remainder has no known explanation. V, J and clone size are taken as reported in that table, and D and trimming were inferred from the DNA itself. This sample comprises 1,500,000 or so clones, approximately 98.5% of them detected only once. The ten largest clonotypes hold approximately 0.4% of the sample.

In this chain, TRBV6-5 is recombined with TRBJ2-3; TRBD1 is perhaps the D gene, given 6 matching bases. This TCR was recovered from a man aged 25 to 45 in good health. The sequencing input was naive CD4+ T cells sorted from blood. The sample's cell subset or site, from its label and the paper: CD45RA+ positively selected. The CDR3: CASSYYQGTDTQYF. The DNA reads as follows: TGTGCCAGCAGTTACTACCAGGGGACAGATACGCAGTATTTT.